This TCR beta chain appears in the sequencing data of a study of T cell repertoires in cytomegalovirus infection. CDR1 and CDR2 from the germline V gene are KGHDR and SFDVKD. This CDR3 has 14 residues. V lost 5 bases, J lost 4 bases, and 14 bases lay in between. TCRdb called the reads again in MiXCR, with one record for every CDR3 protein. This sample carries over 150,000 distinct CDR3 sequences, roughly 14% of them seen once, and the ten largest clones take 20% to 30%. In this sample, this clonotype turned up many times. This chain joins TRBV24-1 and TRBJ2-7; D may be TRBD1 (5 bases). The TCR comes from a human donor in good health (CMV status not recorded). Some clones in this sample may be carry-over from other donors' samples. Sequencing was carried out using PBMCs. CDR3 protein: CATSAAGMGYEQYF. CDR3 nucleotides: TGTGCCACCAGTGCCGCAGGGATGGGGTACGAGCAGTACTTC.